This TCR beta chain was recovered during a study of vaccination and CD4 T cells after COVID-19. In the study overall: The cells were exposed to overlapping spike peptides originating from SARS-CoV-2, HCoV-NL63, HCoV-OC43 and HCoV-229E for stimulation. Study-wide findings and caveats: Apart from involving relatively few convalescent patients, the work omitted early post-infection timepoints.

The CDR3 sequence is 14 residues long. Germline loops: CDR1 DFQATT, CDR2 SNEGSKA (reference sequence). V lost 5 bases to trimming and J lost 3 bases, with 14 bases between them. Treatment described: roughly 11-day PBMC culture with coronavirus spike peptide pools or control peptides (ViraFEST assay). Gathering of the CD4+ T cells, from the unexposed donor, took place before the COVID-19 pandemic (2011-2018). The Oncomine TCR Beta short-read assay sequenced DNA from cultured CD4+ T cells. Genomic DNA was extracted from cultured CD4+ T cells. MiXCR, run by TCRdb on the PCR reads, gives a single entry per CDR3 protein. Of about 10,000 distinct CDR3 sequences listed, about 32% are singletons. As concerns this clonotype: Its antigen remains unknown.

This clonotype was obtained from a human donor in good health. J is TRBJ2-1 and V is TRBV20-1, with D unresolved. Input material: CD4+ T cells from blood, cultured in vitro. The CDR3 DNA is TGCAGTGCTCCACCGGCAGGTTTCTACAATGAGCAGTTCTTC. Amino acids: CSAPPAGFYNEQFF.